The 9 T cell receptor beta chains below all came from one sample that was sequenced in a study of tumor-infiltrating lymphocytes in primary liver carcinoma. Co-extracting RNA and DNA was done with about 17-30 mg of unsorted bulk tissue as input. TCR beta cDNA was reverse-transcribed from about 0.45 ug of total RNA. The reaction used a constant-region primer and ProtoScript II reverse transcriptase. TCR beta libraries came from three nested multiplex PCR rounds using slightly modified ARM-PCR. A C-beta reverse primer was combined with TRBV1-TRBV30 forward primers in the first two PCR rounds, and each round had approximately 9 cycles. TCRdb re-analysed the multiplex PCR reads in MiXCR, keeping a single row per CDR3 protein. In the table there are more than 100,000 distinct CDR3 sequences, less than 75% of which are singletons. What was sequenced was tumor-adjacent normal liver tissue. The receptors here all came from a woman aged 60-70 years with primary liver carcinoma and hepatitis B virus infection.

A note on this clonotype: A read error may be the cause here, since a much bigger clone is one base away. CDR3 in amino acids: CASSMWRAETQYF. CDR3 bases: TGCGCCAGCAGCATGTGGAGGGCGGAGACCCAGTACTTC. The J gene is TRBJ2-5, the V gene TRBV5-1; possibly TRBD2 for D (6 bases). The CDR3 length is 13 residues. CDR1 and CDR2 from the germline V gene are SGHRS and YFSETQ. Deletions cut 4 bases from V and 5 bases from J, with 12 bases between. Filled out from reference TRBV5-1 and TRBJ2-5, the complete variable domain reads KAGVTQTPRYLIKTRGQQVTLSCSPISGHRSVSWYQQTPGQGLQFLFEYFSETQRNKGNFPGRFSGRQFSNSRSEMNVSTLELGDSALYLCASSMWRAETQYFGPGTRLLVL.

Regarding this clonotype: This may be a read error: a much more frequent sequence differs by one nucleotide. The chain couples TRBV4-1 to TRBJ1-4; D perhaps matches TRBD1 (5 bases). The CDR3 is made up of 16 amino acids. Per the germline V gene, CDR1 is MGHRA and CDR2 is YSYEKL. The CDR3 DNA reads as TGCGCCAGCAGCCAAGATCGTTACGGGGGTAATGGAAAACTGTTTTTT. This sequence encodes CASSQDRYGGNGKLFF.

The chain combines TRBV29-1 with TRBJ2-3, with D hard to call. V lost 3 bases and J 7 bases, leaving 14 bases between the germline ends. The germline V gene encodes CDR1 SQVTM and CDR2 ANQGSEA. This CDR3 has 13 residues. As DNA, the CDR3 is TGCAGCGTTGAGTCTCCTAACGAGTATACGCAGTATTTT. This translates into CSVESPNEYTQYF.

This chain uses TRBV2 with TRBJ2-2; the D is unclear. This CDR3 region has 14 residues. CDR1 and CDR2 from the germline V gene are SNHLY and FYNNEI. Trimming took 3 bases from V and 1 from J, leaving 6 bases between them. The CDR3 sequence: CASSDRMNTGELFF. The CDR3 nucleotides are TGTGCCAGCAGTGACAGGATGAACACCGGGGAGCTGTTTTTT.

As regards this clonotype: Because it lacks the conserved phenylalanine or tryptophan at the end, this CDR3 is likely a read error. This chain uses TRBV6-5 with TRBJ1-3; D gene uncertain. The CDR3 is 14 amino acids. V was cut by 8 bases and J by 0 bases, with 11 bases left in between. Germline CDR1 is MNHEY and CDR2 is SVGAGI. CDR3 amino acids: CASGLQNSGNTIYS. The CDR3 DNA sequence: TGTGCCAGCGGGTTACAGAACTCTGGAAACACCATATATTCT.

This sequence joins TRBV6-2 or TRBV6-3 and TRBJ2-7, with 7 positions matching TRBD2. V lost 8 bases to trimming and J lost 3 bases; unmatched junction nucleotides: 16. The germline V gene has CDR1 MNHEY and CDR2 SVGEGT. The CDR3 loop spans 16 amino acids. CDR3 sequence reads: CASGPEGAGANYEQYF. CDR3 sequence (DNA): TGTGCCAGCGGTCCTGAGGGCGCGGGAGCAAACTACGAGCAGTACTTC.

This clonotype was found many times. The rearrangement uses TRBV6-5 and TRBJ1-6, with 8 nucleotides matching TRBD1. Per the germline V gene, CDR1 is MNHEY and CDR2 is SVGAGI. V was clipped by 6 bases and J by 11 bases; unmatched bases: 15. The CDR3 loop spans 16 amino acids. The CDR3 coding sequence is TGTGCCAGCAGGGGCCAGGGGGCATTGATCGTGGCACCCCTCCACTTT. This translates into CASRGQGALIVAPLHF.

On this clonotype: The CDR3 end shows no conserved phenylalanine or tryptophan, and so a read error is likely. The V and J genes are TRBV29-1 and TRBJ2-5, with D unclear. The CDR3 extends over 15 amino acids. Trimming took 1 base from V and 2 from J, leaving 14 bases between them. Germline values: CDR1 SQVTM, CDR2 ANQGSEA. CDR3 sequence (DNA): TGCAGCGTTGAAGGGGCTATAGGGAAACAAGAGACCCAGTACTCC. Encoded protein: CSVEGAIGKQETQYS.

On this clonotype itself: A read error is possible here, since a much larger clone lies one base away. Since no conserved phenylalanine or tryptophan closes the CDR3, a read error is the likely cause. The chain combines TRBV28 with TRBJ2-7; 8 bases align to TRBD2. The CDR3 is 14 amino acids. V shed 5 bases, J shed 6 bases, and the junction held 9 bases outside the gene matches. CDR1 is MDHEN, CDR2 SYDVKM, per germline. CDR3 sequence: CASSPGTRFSEQYL. The CDR3 region has the DNA TGTGCCAGCAGTCCAGGGACTAGATTCAGCGAGCAGTACTTA.